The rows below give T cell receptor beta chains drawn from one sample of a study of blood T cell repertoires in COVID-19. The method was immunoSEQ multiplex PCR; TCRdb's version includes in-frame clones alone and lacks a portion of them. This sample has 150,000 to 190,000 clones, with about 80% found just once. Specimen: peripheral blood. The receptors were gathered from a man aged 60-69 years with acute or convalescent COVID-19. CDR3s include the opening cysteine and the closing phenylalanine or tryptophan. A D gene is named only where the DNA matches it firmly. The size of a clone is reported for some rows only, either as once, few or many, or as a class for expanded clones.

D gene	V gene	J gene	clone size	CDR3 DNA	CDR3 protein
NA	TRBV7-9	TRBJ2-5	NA	TGTGCCAGCAGCTTAGTTGTAGCCCAGTACTTC	CASSLVVAQYF
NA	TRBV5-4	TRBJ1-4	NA	TGTGCCAGCAGTCTATCCGCAGGGGTGGCTAATGAAAAACTGTTTTTT	CASSLSAGVANEKLFF
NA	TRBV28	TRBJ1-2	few	TGTGCCAGCAGTATGGGGGGACGGGTGGGCTATGGCTACACCTTC	CASSMGGRVGYGYTF
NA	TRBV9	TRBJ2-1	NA	TGTGCCAGCAGCATCCACACCGCCGGGAATGAGCAGTTCTTC	CASSIHTAGNEQFF
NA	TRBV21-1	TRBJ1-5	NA	TGTGCCAGCAGCAAAGGATCCGGGACAGGGACTCTGAGCAATCAGCCCCAGCATTTT	CASSKGSGTGTLSNQPQHF
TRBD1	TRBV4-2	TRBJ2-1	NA	TGTGCCAGCAGCCAAGAACAGGGGTACAATGAGCAGTTCTTC	CASSQEQGYNEQFF
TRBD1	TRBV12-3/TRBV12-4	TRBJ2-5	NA	TGTGCCAGCAGAACCGGGACAGAAGAGACCCAGTACTTC	CASRTGTEETQYF
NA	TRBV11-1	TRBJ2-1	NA	TGTGCCAGCAGCCATTTCAATGAGCAGTTCTTC	CASSHFNEQFF
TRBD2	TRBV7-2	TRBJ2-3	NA	TGTGCCAGCAGCTTGGGTACACTAGCGGGGCGCACAGATACGCAGTATTTT	CASSLGTLAGRTDTQYF
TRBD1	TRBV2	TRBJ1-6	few	TGTGCCAGCAGGAAAGAGGGGGCCTCACCCCTCCACTTT	CASRKEGASPLHF
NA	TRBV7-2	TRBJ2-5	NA	TGTGCCAGCAGCTTCAGGATAGTGGAGACCCAGTACTTC	CASSFRIVETQYF
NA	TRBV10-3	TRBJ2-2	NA	TGTGCCATCAATTCCGGCGGGGTGAGCACCGGGGAGCTGTTTTTT	CAINSGGVSTGELFF
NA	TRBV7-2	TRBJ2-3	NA	TGTGCCAGCAGGTTAGGACTATCCACAGATACGCAGTATTTT	CASRLGLSTDTQYF
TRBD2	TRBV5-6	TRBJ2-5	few	TGTGCCAGCAGCTTGGGACTAGCGGGACTTTGGGGCCAAGAGACCCAGTACTTC	CASSLGLAGLWGQETQYF
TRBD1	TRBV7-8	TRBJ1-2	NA	TGTGCCAGCAGCTTTGGACAGGCCTATGGCTACACCTTC	CASSFGQAYGYTF
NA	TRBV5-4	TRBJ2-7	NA	TGTGCCAGCAGCTCCTCCCACGAGCAGTACTTC	CASSSSHEQYF
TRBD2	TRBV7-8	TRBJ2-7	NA	TGTGCCAGCAGCCGCCCGAGCGGGGGGGCTTCGTACGAGCAGTACTTC	CASSRPSGGASYEQYF
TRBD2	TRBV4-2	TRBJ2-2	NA	TGTGCCAGCAGCCAAGATCGGCGGGGGGACACCGGGGAGCTGTTTTTT	CASSQDRRGDTGELFF
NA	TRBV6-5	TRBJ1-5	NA	TGTGCCAGCAGTTACTCGCAGGGAAGATACCAGCCCCAGCATTTT	CASSYSQGRYQPQHF
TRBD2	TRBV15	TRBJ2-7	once	TGTGCCACCAGCAGAGATGGTGGACTAGCGGGCTTGTACGAGCAGTACTTC	CATSRDGGLAGLYEQYF
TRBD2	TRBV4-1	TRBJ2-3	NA	TGCGCCAGCAGCCAAATGGCGACTAGCGGGAGGGCGGGGGCGGATACGCAGTATTTT	CASSQMATSGRAGADTQYF
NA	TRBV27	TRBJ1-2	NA	TGTGCCAGCAGTTTATCCGGCAGGGTGAGCTATGGCTACACCTTC	CASSLSGRVSYGYTF
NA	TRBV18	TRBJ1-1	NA	TGTGCCAGCTCACCTGACGGGGGGCTTCGAGCTTTCTTT	CASSPDGGLRAFF
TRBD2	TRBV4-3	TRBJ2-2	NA	TGCGCCAGCAGCCAAGTGGTAGGCGGGAGAGTGAACACCGGGGAGCTGTTTTTT	CASSQVVGGRVNTGELFF
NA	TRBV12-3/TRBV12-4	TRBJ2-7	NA	TGTGCCAGCTCCAGGGGAGGGCGCGAGCAGTACTTC	CASSRGGREQYF
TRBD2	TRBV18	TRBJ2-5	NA	TGTGCCAGCTCACCACGTTCTTTGGCTAGCGGTGAGACCCAGTACTTC	CASSPRSLASGETQYF
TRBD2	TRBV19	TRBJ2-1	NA	TGTGCCAGTAGTGGCTCGATAACTAGCGGGAGGGACATCAATGAGCAGTTCTTC	CASSGSITSGRDINEQFF
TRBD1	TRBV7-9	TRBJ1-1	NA	TGTGCCAGCAGCCGCCGACAGGGGGCAAATACTGAAGCTTTCTTT	CASSRRQGANTEAFF
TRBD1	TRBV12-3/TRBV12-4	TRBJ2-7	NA	TGTGCCAGCAGTCTCACAGGGGACGAGCAGTACTTC	CASSLTGDEQYF
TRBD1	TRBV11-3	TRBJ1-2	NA	TGTGCCAGCAGCTTAGTTACCGGGACAGGGACCTATGGCTACACCTTC	CASSLVTGTGTYGYTF
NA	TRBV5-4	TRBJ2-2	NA	TGTGCCAGCAGCTTGGGGGTCAGGGCCAATTTGGGGGAGCTGTTTTTT	CASSLGVRANLGELFF
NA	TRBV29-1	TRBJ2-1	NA	TGCAGCGTTGAAGATCTTCGGGAGCAGTTCTTC	CSVEDLREQFF
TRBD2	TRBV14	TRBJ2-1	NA	TGTGCCAGCAGCCCTGGGACTAGCGGGAGAACTGAGCAGTTCTTC	CASSPGTSGRTEQFF
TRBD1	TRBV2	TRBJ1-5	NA	TGTGCCAGCAACCGGGACAGGGCAGTGGGCAATCAGCCCCAGCATTTT	CASNRDRAVGNQPQHF
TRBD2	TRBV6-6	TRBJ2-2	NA	TGTGCCAGCAGATCAGCGGGAGGGCCGTCCGGGGAGCTGTTTTTT	CASRSAGGPSGELFF
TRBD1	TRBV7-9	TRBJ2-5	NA	TGTGCCAGCAGCTTGGACAGGGGTGGGACCCAGTACTTC	CASSLDRGGTQYF
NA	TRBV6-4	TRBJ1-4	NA	TGTGCCAGCAGTGACCGGGATGAAAAACTGTTTTTT	CASSDRDEKLFF
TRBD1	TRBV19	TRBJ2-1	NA	TGTGCCAGTAGGGGACAGGGGGGTAATGAGCAGTTCTTC	CASRGQGGNEQFF
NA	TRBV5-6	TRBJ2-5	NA	TGTGCCAGCAGCTTCCAGGGGCTAGTGGTCCAAGAGACCCAGTACTTC	CASSFQGLVVQETQYF
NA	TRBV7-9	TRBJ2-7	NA	TGTGCCAGCAGCTTAAGGGGCGGCCGGGACTTTCGCTCCTACGAGCAGTACTTC	CASSLRGGRDFRSYEQYF
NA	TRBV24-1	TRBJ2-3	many	TGTGCCACCAGTGATGCGGGACGCCCGGGGGATACGCAGTATTTT	CATSDAGRPGDTQYF
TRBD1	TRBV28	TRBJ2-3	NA	TGTGCCACCAGCGGACAGGGTTCCACAGATACGCAGTATTTT	CATSGQGSTDTQYF
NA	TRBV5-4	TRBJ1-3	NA	TGTGCCAGCAGCTTGGGATACAGGGCTGGAAACACCATATATTTT	CASSLGYRAGNTIYF
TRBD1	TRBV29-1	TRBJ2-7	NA	TGCAGCGTTGAAGATGGGGACAGGGACGAGCAGTACTTC	CSVEDGDRDEQYF
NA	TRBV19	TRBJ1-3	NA	TGTGCCAGTAGTATAATGCGCACCACCTCTGGAAACACCATATATTTT	CASSIMRTTSGNTIYF
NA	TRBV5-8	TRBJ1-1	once	TGTGCCAGCAGCTTGGTAACGGGGTCTGGGGCTGAAGCTTTCTTT	CASSLVTGSGAEAFF
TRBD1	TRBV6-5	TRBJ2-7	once	TGTGCCAGCAGTTACCGGTTACAGGGGACCTACGAGCAGTACTTC	CASSYRLQGTYEQYF
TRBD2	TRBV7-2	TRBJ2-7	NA	TGTGCCAGCAGCCCACAGATACGGGAGGGCCCCGAGCAGTACTTC	CASSPQIREGPEQYF
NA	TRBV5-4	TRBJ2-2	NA	TGTGCCAGCAGACGGGATTTTTCGAACACCGGGGAGCTGTTTTTT	CASRRDFSNTGELFF
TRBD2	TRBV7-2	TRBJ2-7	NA	TGTGCCAGCAGCCTAGGCGGGAGGAACTCCTACGAGCAGTACTTC	CASSLGGRNSYEQYF
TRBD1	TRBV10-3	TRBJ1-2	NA	TGTGCCATCAGTGATCATCCGGGACAGGGGGCTGACTACACCTTC	CAISDHPGQGADYTF
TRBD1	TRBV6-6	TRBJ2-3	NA	TGTGCCAGCAGTAGAAACCTACAGGGGCTCGGGGATACGCAGTATTTT	CASSRNLQGLGDTQYF
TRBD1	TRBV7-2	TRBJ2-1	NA	TGTGCCAGCAGCTTCGACAGGGGCGTTAGTACCTCCTACAATGAGCAGTTCTTC	CASSFDRGVSTSYNEQFF
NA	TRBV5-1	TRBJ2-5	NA	TGCGCCAGCAGCTTAACAGGAGAAGAGCCCCAGTACTTC	CASSLTGEEPQYF
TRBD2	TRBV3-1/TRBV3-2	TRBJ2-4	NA	TGTGCCAGCAGCAAGTCCACTAGCGGCATTCAGTACTTC	CASSKSTSGIQYF
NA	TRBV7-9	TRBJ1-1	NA	TGTGCCAGCAGCTTGGAGACAGGGAACACTGAAGCTTTCTTT	CASSLETGNTEAFF